This T cell receptor (beta chain) was sequenced for a study of T cells after posttransplantation cyclophosphamide. Study-level results: Recipient CMV seropositivity and CMV reactivation strongly tracked TRB clonality.

The related graft donor's blood sample was taken on the day of bone marrow donation. The protocol was immunoSEQ multiplex PCR, while the TCRdb copy is restricted to in-frame clones and leaves out a portion. Seen here are under 75,000 clones, just over 90% observed once, and the top ten hold around 3.1%. Turning to this clone: As yet, its antigen is unknown.

Input material: PBMCs. This receptor was obtained from a woman aged 25 to 39 in good health and a related stem cell transplant donor.

As DNA, the CDR3 is TGTGCCAGCAGCGGGGGGACTGGGGAGACCCAGTACTTC. This codes for CASSGGTGETQYF. The rearrangement joins TRBV5-6 to TRBJ2-5, with D possibly TRBD2 on 6 matching bases. Germline V CDR1 and CDR2: SGHDT, YYEEEE. Trimming removed 4 bases from V and 5 bases from J, with 12 bases in between. This CDR3 is built from 13 residues.